This T cell receptor beta chain originates from a study of T cells of healthy individuals. TCRdb redid the calling of the 5' RACE reads with MiXCR, one entry per CDR3 protein. This table has around 98,000 distinct CDR3 sequences, 17% appearing once. The CDR3 is made up of 13 amino acids. V lost 2 bases, J lost 7 bases, and 6 bases stayed unmatched. The germline V gene encodes CDR1 DFQATT and CDR2 SNEGSKA (reference sequence). The source is a human donor in good health. This chain links TRBV20-1 with TRBJ1-1; TRBD1 matches 8 bases. The CDR3 region has the DNA TGCAGTGCTAGAAGACAGGGGACCGATGAAGCTTTCTTT. Translated: CSARRQGTDEAFF.